Following are 30 T cell receptor beta chains from one sample sequenced in a study of OX40 agonist ivuxolimab in advanced cancers. The protocol used for the library was the immunoSEQ multiplex PCR assay. Held by TCRdb, this immuneACCESS table contains in-frame sequences only and omits some clones. Under half of the omission traces to an unresolved V gene where checked; the cause of the rest is unknown. This sample comprises about 80,000 clones, approximately 86% of them detected only once. The ten most abundant clones make up 1.9% of the sample. The source was CD4+ or CD8+ T cells sorted from blood, collected in a trial of the OX40 agonist ivuxolimab. The receptors come from an adult with an advanced solid tumor such as melanoma, head and neck, liver or kidney cancer.

The chain carries TRBV4-1 and TRBJ1-1; 8 bases align to TRBD1. The CDR3 is made up of 16 amino acids. Germline V CDR1 and CDR2: MGHRA, YSYEKL. V shed 1 base and J 5 bases; nucleotides not matched to a gene: 9. The CDR3, as DNA: TGCGCCAGCAGCCAAGGCAGGGGGCGCGACGGGACTGAAGCTTTCTTT. Protein: CASSQGRGRDGTEAFF.

The chain combines TRBV15 with TRBJ1-2, with no clear D. The CDR3 sequence is 13 residues long. V lost 4 bases and J 8 bases, leaving 14 bases between the germline ends. Germline-derived CDR1 and CDR2 are LNHNV and YYDKDF (reference sequence). CDR3 residues: CATSIGGLDGYTF. DNA of the CDR3: TGTGCCACCAGCATCGGAGGGTTAGACGGCTACACCTTC.

V usage is TRBV11-2 and J usage is TRBJ2-3, with 8 bases fitting TRBD2. The CDR3 consists of 14 residues. V lost 5 bases and J lost 1; bases outside the gene matches: 2. The germline gives CDR1 SGHAT, CDR2 FQNNGV. The CDR3 is CASSLSGGTDTQYF. The DNA of the CDR3 is TGTGCCAGCAGCCTTAGCGGGGGCACAGATACGCAGTATTTT.

The rearrangement joins TRBV7-9 to TRBJ1-4; D not certain. The V end lost 7 bases, the J end lost 4 bases, and 13 bases lay between the germline ends. Germline loops: CDR1 SEHNR, CDR2 FQNEAQ (reference sequence). This CDR3 is built from 14 residues. This CDR3 reads CASMPQAVNEKLFF. The CDR3 coding sequence is TGTGCCAGCATGCCCCAGGCAGTTAATGAAAAACTGTTTTTT. Together with reference TRBV7-9 and TRBJ1-4, the CDR3 gives the full variable domain: DTGVSQNPRHKITKRGQNVTFRCDPISEHNRLYWYRQTLGQGPEFLTYFQNEAQLEKSRLLSDRFSAERPKGSFSTLEIQRTEQGDSAMYLCASMPQAVNEKLFFGSGTQLSVL.

The V call is TRBV4-2, the J call TRBJ2-4; D is perhaps TRBD1 (6 bases). The CDR3 has 16 amino acids. Germline V CDR1 and CDR2: LGHNA, YNFKEQ. V shed 0 bases and J shed 1 base, with 10 bases lying between them. The CDR3 is CASSQETGPAKNIQYF. CDR3 nucleotides: TGTGCCAGCAGCCAAGAAACAGGGCCGGCCAAAAACATTCAGTACTTC.

This clone was recorded a few times. The V call is TRBV5-4, the J call TRBJ2-1; TRBD1 matches 10 bases. Germline V lookup: CDR1 SGHNT, CDR2 YYREEE (reference sequence). J lost 7 bases, V lost 4 bases, and 11 bases had no gene match. The CDR3 extends over 16 amino acids. CDR3 coding DNA: TGTGCCAGCAGCAACCGGGACAGGGGAAGGACAAATGAGCAGTTCTTC. It translates to CASSNRDRGRTNEQFF.

The CDR3 loop reads CASSENSLNYGYTF. CDR3 bases: TGTGCCAGCAGTGAGAACAGCTTAAACTATGGCTACACCTTC. This chain joins TRBV6-1 and TRBJ1-2; unclear D gene. Germline V gives CDR1 MNHNS, CDR2 SASEGT. Trimming pared 3 bases from V and 2 bases from J, leaving 10 bases between. This CDR3 spans 14 amino acids.

The rearrangement uses TRBV10-3 and TRBJ2-7, with 9 bases lining up with TRBD1. CDR3 length: 13 amino acids. Germline trimming cut 4 bases from V and 4 bases from J; bases unmatched to any gene: 2. Per the germline V gene, CDR1 is ENHRY and CDR2 is SYGVKD. CDR3 in amino acids: CAISGDRVYEQYF. The CDR3 bases are TGTGCCATCAGTGGGGACAGGGTATACGAGCAGTACTTC.

This rearrangement joins TRBV29-1 to TRBJ2-2; the D gene is possibly TRBD1 (6 bases). Germline V CDR1 and CDR2: SQVTM, ANQGSEA. This CDR3 is 17 amino acids long. The ends were cut back, 5 bases at V and 1 base at J, with 20 bases in the middle. The CDR3 coding sequence is TGCAGCGTTCTTGAAGGTCCAGGACAGAAGAACACCGGGGAGCTGTTTTTT. Its translation: CSVLEGPGQKNTGELFF.

This sequence joins TRBV5-1 and TRBJ2-3, with TRBD2 matching 12 bases. This CDR3 contains 16 residues. CDR1 is SGHRS and CDR2 is YFSETQ in the germline V gene. With 2 bases clipped from V and 6 bases from J, the junction kept 7 bases outside the gene matches. In nucleotides, the CDR3 is TGCGCCAGCAGCTTTACCGGGACTAGCGGGTCCGATACGCAGTATTTT. Encoded protein: CASSFTGTSGSDTQYF. The whole variable domain, remainder taken from reference TRBV5-1 and TRBJ2-3, is KAGVTQTPRYLIKTRGQQVTLSCSPISGHRSVSWYQQTPGQGLQFLFEYFSETQRNKGNFPGRFSGRQFSNSRSEMNVSTLELGDSALYLCASSFTGTSGSDTQYFGPGTRLTVL.

The chain employs TRBV29-1 and TRBJ2-7; the D gene could be TRBD1 or TRBD2 (5 bases each). Germline V gene sequence: CDR1 SQVTM, CDR2 ANQGSEA. This CDR3 has 10 residues. Trimming cost V 7 bases and J 6 bases, with 10 bases left between them. Here the CDR3 reads CSASGTEQYF. The CDR3 region has the DNA TGCAGCGCCTCCGGGACCGAGCAGTACTTC.

This rearrangement joins TRBV11-2 to TRBJ1-3, with D hard to call. Germline lookup yields CDR1 SGHAT and CDR2 FQNNGV. V shed 9 bases and J shed 3 bases, with 12 bases lying between them. The CDR3 covers 13 residues. CDR3 residues: CASTTGIGNTIYF. The CDR3 DNA is TGTGCCAGTACCACGGGGATTGGAAACACCATATATTTT.

The V call is TRBV28, the J call TRBJ2-7; possibly TRBD2 for D (5 bases). This CDR3 region has 15 residues. Trimming removed 6 bases at V and 5 bases at J, with 20 bases between. In germline, CDR1 is MDHEN, CDR2 SYDVKM. Here the CDR3 reads CASRLNFYGIHEQYF. The CDR3 DNA follows: TGTGCCAGCAGGCTCAATTTCTACGGGATCCACGAGCAGTACTTC.

The CDR3 here is CASSQDSGAYYGYTF. DNA for the CDR3: TGCGCCAGCAGCCAAGATTCCGGGGCCTACTATGGCTACACCTTC. The gene calls are TRBV4-3 and TRBJ1-2, with D possibly being TRBD1 (5 bases). CDR1 LGHNA and CDR2 YSLEER come from the germline V gene. CDR3 length: 15 amino acids. The V end was cut by 0 bases, the J end by 3 bases, with 11 bases between.

The chain links TRBV4-3 to TRBJ2-1, with a possible D match to TRBD2 (5 bases). CDR1 and CDR2 from the germline V gene are LGHNA and YSLEER. V gave up 2 bases and J gave up 6 bases, with 11 bases separating them. The CDR3 contains 14 residues. CDR3 in DNA: TGCGCCAGCAGCCAAAAGGGAGCAAGCAATGAGCAGTTCTTC. As protein: CASSQKGASNEQFF.

The V and J genes are TRBV5-4 and TRBJ2-7; a weak D match, TRBD1 (7 bases). CDR1 SGHNT and CDR2 YYREEE come from the germline V gene (reference sequence). CDR3 length equals 15 residues. Trimming shortened V by 6 bases and J by 2 bases, and 18 bases separated the two germline ends. This CDR3 is CASTQGGRTAYEQYF. In nucleotides, the CDR3 is TGTGCCAGCACCCAGGGGGGCCGGACGGCCTACGAGCAGTACTTC. The whole variable domain, filled in from reference TRBV5-4 and TRBJ2-7, reads ETGVTQSPTHLIKTRGQQVTLRCSSQSGHNTVSWYQQALGQGPQFIFQYYREEENGRGNFPPRFSGLQFPNYSSELNVNALELDDSALYLCASTQGGRTAYEQYFGPGTRLTVT.

The J gene is TRBJ2-3, the V gene TRBV28; D unclear. V lost 6 bases to trimming and J lost 0 bases, with 10 bases between them. This CDR3 region has 14 residues. Germline-derived CDR1 and CDR2 are MDHEN and SYDVKM. The CDR3 bases are TGTGCCAGCAGATCCGGGTTTAGCACAGATACGCAGTATTTT. Encoded protein: CASRSGFSTDTQYF.

The genes are TRBV5-1 and TRBJ1-1, with a tentative D call TRBD1 (6 bases). V dropped 5 bases and J dropped 1 base, with 15 bases sitting between them. CDR1 SGHRS and CDR2 YFSETQ come from the germline V gene. This CDR3 spans 15 amino acids. The CDR3 loop is CASSRGGGENTEAFF. The DNA of the CDR3 is TGCGCCAGCAGTCGAGGGGGGGGCGAGAACACTGAAGCTTTCTTT.

The rearrangement links TRBV28 to TRBJ1-2; D is ambiguous. The CDR3 is 12 amino acids. Germline values: CDR1 MDHEN, CDR2 SYDVKM. V lost 5 bases and J 1 base, leaving 5 bases between the germline ends. CDR3 sequence: CASSPYNYGYTF. The CDR3 DNA is TGTGCCAGCAGTCCTTATAACTATGGCTACACCTTC.

The rearrangement links TRBV7-8 to TRBJ1-2; TRBD1 aligns across 10 bases. CDR3 size: 18 residues. CDR1 is SGHVS and CDR2 is FQNEAQ in the germline V gene. J was trimmed by 5 bases and V by 0 bases; bases with no gene match: 12. The CDR3: CASSLARPGQGRPYGYTF. The CDR3 DNA reads as TGTGCCAGCAGCTTAGCCCGGCCGGGACAGGGGCGGCCATATGGCTACACCTTC.

This chain joins TRBV10-2 and TRBJ2-3; 10 positions match TRBD2. CDR1 and CDR2 (germline): WSHSY, SAAADI. The CDR3 is 17 amino acids. V was pared by 3 bases and J by 0 bases, with 6 bases of the junction left unmatched. The DNA of the CDR3 is TGCGCCAGCAGTGAAAGGCTAGCGGGGGTTAGCACAGATACGCAGTATTTT. Amino acid sequence: CASSERLAGVSTDTQYF.

The gene calls are TRBV7-3 and TRBJ2-7; 10 bases map to TRBD2. The CDR3 has 16 amino acids. CDR1 and CDR2 from the germline V gene are SGHTA and FQGTGA. V dropped 2 bases and J dropped 4; count of bases not matched to a gene: 8. Written as DNA, the CDR3 is TGTGCCAGCAGCTTAGGGGGTAGCGGGAGGAGTTACGAGCAGTACTTC. Amino acid sequence: CASSLGGSGRSYEQYF.

This chain uses TRBV6-1 with TRBJ1-1; 9 bases line up with TRBD1. Germline CDR1 MNHNS, CDR2 SASEGT. V was pared by 8 bases and J by 4 bases, with 5 bases of the junction left unmatched. The CDR3 is 13 amino acids. CDR3 region: CASEGTGITEAFF. In DNA form, the CDR3 reads TGTGCCAGCGAAGGGACAGGGATCACTGAAGCTTTCTTT.

The CDR3 is CASSQGINSNTGELFF. CDR3 DNA: TGCGCCAGCAGCCAAGGGATAAATAGCAACACCGGGGAGCTGTTTTTT. The chain recombines TRBV4-3 with TRBJ2-2; no clear D. Germline V gene lookup returns CDR1 LGHNA and CDR2 YSLEER. The V gene lost 1 base and the J gene lost 2 bases, with 11 bases spanning the gap. This CDR3 contains 16 residues.

The gene calls are TRBV28 and TRBJ2-1; possibly TRBD1 or TRBD2 for D (5 bases each). Per germline, CDR1 MDHEN and CDR2 SYDVKM. Trimming shortened V by 8 bases and J by 8 bases, and 16 bases separated the two germline ends. The CDR3 covers 13 residues. The CDR3 region has the DNA TGTGCCAGCTCCCCACCGGGGCTCGATGAGCAGTTCTTC. Encoded protein: CASSPPGLDEQFF. The full variable domain, completed using reference TRBV28 and TRBJ2-1, is DVKVTQSSRYLVKRTGEKVFLECVQDMDHENMFWYRQDPGLGLRLIYFSYDVKMKEKGDIPEGYSVSREKKERFSLILESASTNQTSMYLCASSPPGLDEQFFGPGTRLTVL.

V and J are TRBV11-2 and TRBJ2-7, with a weak D call TRBD1 (6 bases). Germline assignment: CDR1 SGHAT and CDR2 FQNNGV. The CDR3 sequence is 13 residues long. Trimming stripped 1 base from V and 2 bases from J, with 6 bases between. CDR3 coding DNA: TGTGCCAGCAGCTTAGGGACAGCCTACGAGCAGTACTTC. It codes for CASSLGTAYEQYF.

The V call is TRBV6-5, the J call TRBJ2-1, with D possibly matching TRBD2 (6 bases). Trimming removed 4 bases from V and 7 bases from J, with 17 bases in between. CDR1 MNHEY and CDR2 SVGAGI come from the germline V gene. CDR3 length equals 15 residues. The DNA for the CDR3 is TGTGCCAGCAGTTCTACGGGAGCATCCCCTAATGAGCAGTTCTTC. Its translation: CASSSTGASPNEQFF.

The rearrangement joins TRBV28 to TRBJ2-4; D is ambiguous. CDR1 is MDHEN and CDR2 is SYDVKM in the germline V gene. The CDR3 consists of 14 residues. V dropped 3 bases and J dropped 5 bases, with 11 bases sitting between them. DNA for the CDR3: TGTGCCAGCAGTTTTATCCGGGCAGAAAACATTCAGTACTTC. Translation gives CASSFIRAENIQYF.

This clone was found a few times. V is TRBV6-6 and J is TRBJ1-5; 7 bases are a match to TRBD1. This CDR3 has 15 amino acids. CDR1 and CDR2 from the germline V gene are MNHNY and SVGAGI (reference sequence). V trimming: 6 bases; J trimming: 7 bases; junction bases outside the gene matches: 12. The CDR3 bases are TGTGCCAGCAGCCGAGGGACCAGGGGGAGCCAGCCCCAGCATTTT. It codes for CASSRGTRGSQPQHF.

V usage is TRBV30 and J usage is TRBJ2-1; D call uncertain. This CDR3 contains 10 residues. Germline V gives CDR1 GTSNPN, CDR2 SVGIG (reference sequence). V lost 0 bases and J lost 15, with 9 bases in between. The chain's CDR3 is CAWSVRWPFF. Written as DNA, the CDR3 is TGTGCCTGGAGTGTACGTTGGCCGTTCTTC.